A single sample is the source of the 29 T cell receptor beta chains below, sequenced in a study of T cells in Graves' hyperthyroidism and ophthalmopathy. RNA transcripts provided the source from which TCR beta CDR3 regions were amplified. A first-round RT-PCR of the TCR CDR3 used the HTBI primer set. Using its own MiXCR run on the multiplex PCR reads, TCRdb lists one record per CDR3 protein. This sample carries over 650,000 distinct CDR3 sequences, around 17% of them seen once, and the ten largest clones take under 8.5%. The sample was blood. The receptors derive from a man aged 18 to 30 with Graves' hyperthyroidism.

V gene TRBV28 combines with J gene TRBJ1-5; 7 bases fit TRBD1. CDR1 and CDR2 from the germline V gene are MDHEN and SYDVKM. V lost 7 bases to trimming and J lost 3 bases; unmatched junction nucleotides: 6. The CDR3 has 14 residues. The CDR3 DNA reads TGTGCCAGCAAGCCGAGGGGGCCCAATCAGCCCCAGCATTTT. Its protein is CASKPRGPNQPQHF.

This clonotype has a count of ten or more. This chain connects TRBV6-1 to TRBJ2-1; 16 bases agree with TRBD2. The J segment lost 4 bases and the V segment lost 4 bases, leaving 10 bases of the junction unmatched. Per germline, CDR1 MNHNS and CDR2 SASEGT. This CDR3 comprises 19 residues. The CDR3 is CASSGQGLAGGRRYNEQFF. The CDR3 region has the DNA TGTGCCAGCAGTGGGCAGGGACTAGCGGGAGGGCGAAGATACAATGAGCAGTTCTTC.

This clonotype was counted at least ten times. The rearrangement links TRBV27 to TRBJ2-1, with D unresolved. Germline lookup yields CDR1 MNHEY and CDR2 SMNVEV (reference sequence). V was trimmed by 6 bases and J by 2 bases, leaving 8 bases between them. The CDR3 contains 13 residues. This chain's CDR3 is CASRGRTYNEQFF. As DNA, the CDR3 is TGTGCCAGCAGGGGCCGAACCTACAATGAGCAGTTCTTC.

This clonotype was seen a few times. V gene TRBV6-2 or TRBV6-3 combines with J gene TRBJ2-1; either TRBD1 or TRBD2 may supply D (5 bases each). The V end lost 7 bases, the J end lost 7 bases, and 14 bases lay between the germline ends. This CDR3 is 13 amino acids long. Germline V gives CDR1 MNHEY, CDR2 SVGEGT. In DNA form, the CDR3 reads TGTGCCAGCAAGCGGCAGGGACCTAATGAGCAGTTCTTC. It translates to CASKRQGPNEQFF.

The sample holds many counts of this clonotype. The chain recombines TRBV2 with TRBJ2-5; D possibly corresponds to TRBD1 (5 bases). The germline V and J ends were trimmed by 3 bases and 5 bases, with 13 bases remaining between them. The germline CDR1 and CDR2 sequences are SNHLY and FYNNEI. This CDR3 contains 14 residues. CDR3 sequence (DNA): TGTGCCAGCAGTGAGGCAAGGGGTAGGGAGACCCAGTACTTC. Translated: CASSEARGRETQYF.

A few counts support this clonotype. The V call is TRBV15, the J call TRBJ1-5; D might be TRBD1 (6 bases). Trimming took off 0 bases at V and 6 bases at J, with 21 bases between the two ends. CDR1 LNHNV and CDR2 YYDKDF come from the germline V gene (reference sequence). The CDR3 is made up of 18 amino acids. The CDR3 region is CATSRDRVLGARSQPQHF. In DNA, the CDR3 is TGTGCCACCAGCAGAGATCGGGTTTTGGGGGCGCGTAGTCAGCCCCAGCATTTT.

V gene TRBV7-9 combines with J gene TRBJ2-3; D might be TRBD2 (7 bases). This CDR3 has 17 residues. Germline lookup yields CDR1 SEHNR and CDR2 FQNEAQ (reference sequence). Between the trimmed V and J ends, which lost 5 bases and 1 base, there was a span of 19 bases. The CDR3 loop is CASSQGGAGAGTDTQYF. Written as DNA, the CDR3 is TGTGCCAGCAGCCAAGGGGGTGCGGGAGCAGGCACAGATACGCAGTATTTT. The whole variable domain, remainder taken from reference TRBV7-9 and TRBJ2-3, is DTGVSQNPRHKITKRGQNVTFRCDPISEHNRLYWYRQTLGQGPEFLTYFQNEAQLEKSRLLSDRFSAERPKGSFSTLEIQRTEQGDSAMYLCASSQGGAGAGTDTQYFGPGTRLTVL.

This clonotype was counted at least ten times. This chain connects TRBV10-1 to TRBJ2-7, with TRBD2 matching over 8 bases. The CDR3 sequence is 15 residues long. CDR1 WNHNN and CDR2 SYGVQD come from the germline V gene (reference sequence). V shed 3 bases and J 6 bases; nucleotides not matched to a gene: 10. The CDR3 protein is CASSDPGRASREQYF. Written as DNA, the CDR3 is TGCGCCAGCAGTGATCCCGGGAGGGCCTCTCGCGAGCAGTACTTC.

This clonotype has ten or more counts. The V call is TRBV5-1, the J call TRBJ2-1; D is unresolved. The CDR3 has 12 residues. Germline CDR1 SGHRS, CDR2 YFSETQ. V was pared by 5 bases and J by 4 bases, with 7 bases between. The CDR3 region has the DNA TGCGCCAGCAGTGGTATGTACAATGAGCAGTTCTTC. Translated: CASSGMYNEQFF.

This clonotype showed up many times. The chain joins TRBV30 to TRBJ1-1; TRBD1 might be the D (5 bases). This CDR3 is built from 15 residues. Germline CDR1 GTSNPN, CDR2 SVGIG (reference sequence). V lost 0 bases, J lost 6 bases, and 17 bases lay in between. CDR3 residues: CAWSVRGTLGPEAFF. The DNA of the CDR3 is TGTGCCTGGAGTGTACGCGGGACTTTGGGGCCTGAAGCTTTCTTT. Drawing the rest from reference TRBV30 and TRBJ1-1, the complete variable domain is SQTIHQWPATLVQPVGSPLSLECTVEGTSNPNLYWYRQAAGRGLQLLFYSVGIGQISSEVPQNLSASRPQDRQFILSSKKLLLSDSGFYLCAWSVRGTLGPEAFFGQGTRLTVV.

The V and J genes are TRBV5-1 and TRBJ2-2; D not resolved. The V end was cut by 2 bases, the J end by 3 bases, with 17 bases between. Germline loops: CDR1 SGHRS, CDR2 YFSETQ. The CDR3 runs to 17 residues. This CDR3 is CASSFWQTRWDTGELFF. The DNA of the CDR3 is TGCGCCAGCAGCTTTTGGCAGACCCGCTGGGACACCGGGGAGCTGTTTTTT. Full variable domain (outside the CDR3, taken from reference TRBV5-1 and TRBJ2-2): KAGVTQTPRYLIKTRGQQVTLSCSPISGHRSVSWYQQTPGQGLQFLFEYFSETQRNKGNFPGRFSGRQFSNSRSEMNVSTLELGDSALYLCASSFWQTRWDTGELFFGEGSRLTVL.

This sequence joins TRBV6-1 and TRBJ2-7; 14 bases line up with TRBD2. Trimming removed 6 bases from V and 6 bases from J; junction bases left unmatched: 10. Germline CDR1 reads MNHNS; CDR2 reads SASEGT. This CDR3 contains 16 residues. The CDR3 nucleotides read TGTGCCAGCAGCCACTGGGGACTAGCGGGAGTTAGCGAGCAGTACTTC. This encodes CASSHWGLAGVSEQYF.

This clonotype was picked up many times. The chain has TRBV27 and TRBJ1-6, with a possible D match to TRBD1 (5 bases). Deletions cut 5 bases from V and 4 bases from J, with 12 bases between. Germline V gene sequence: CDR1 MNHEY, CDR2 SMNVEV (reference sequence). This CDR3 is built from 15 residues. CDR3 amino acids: CASSMSGTYNSPLHF. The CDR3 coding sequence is TGTGCCAGCAGTATGTCCGGGACGTATAATTCACCCCTCCACTTT.

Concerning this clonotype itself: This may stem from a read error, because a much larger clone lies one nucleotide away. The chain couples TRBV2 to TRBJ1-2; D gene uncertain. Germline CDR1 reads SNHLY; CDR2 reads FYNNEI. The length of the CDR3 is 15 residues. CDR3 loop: CASSAALPGNCGYTF. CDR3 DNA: TGTGCCAGCAGTGCGGCCCTTCCGGGAAACTGTGGCTACACCTTC.

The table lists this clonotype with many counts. The CDR3 bases are TGTGCCTTTGACCGGGGGGCAGCTAGGAATGAGCAGTTCTTC. This codes for CAFDRGAARNEQFF. The J gene is TRBJ2-1, the V gene TRBV2; tentative D call: TRBD2 (7 bases). The CDR3 consists of 14 residues. V was trimmed by 11 bases and J by 7 bases, leaving 21 bases between them. In germline, CDR1 is SNHLY, CDR2 FYNNEI.

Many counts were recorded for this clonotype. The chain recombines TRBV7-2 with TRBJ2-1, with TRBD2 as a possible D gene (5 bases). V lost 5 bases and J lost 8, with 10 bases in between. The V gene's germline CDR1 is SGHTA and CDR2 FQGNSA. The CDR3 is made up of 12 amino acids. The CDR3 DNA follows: TGTGCCAGCAGCCTGGACTTTGATGAGCAGTTCTTC. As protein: CASSLDFDEQFF.

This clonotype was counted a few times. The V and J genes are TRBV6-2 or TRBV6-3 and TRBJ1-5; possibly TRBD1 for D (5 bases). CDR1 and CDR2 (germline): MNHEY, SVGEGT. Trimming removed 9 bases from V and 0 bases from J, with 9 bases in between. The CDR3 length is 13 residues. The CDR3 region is CARGRNSNQPQHF. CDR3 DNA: TGTGCCAGGGGGCGGAATAGCAATCAGCCCCAGCATTTT.

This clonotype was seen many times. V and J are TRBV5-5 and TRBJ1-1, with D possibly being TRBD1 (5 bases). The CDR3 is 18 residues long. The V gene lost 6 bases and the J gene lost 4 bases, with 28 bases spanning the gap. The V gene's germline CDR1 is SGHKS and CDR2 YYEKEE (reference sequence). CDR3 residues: CASTIAGKGATGGTEAFF. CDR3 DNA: TGTGCCAGCACCATAGCAGGGAAAGGGGCCACGGGGGGCACTGAAGCTTTCTTT. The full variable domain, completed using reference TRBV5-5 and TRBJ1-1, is DAGVTQSPTHLIKTRGQQVTLRCSPISGHKSVSWYQQVLGQGPQFIFQYYEKEERGRGNFPDRFSARQFPNYSSELNVNALLLGDSALYLCASTIAGKGATGGTEAFFGQGTRLTVV.

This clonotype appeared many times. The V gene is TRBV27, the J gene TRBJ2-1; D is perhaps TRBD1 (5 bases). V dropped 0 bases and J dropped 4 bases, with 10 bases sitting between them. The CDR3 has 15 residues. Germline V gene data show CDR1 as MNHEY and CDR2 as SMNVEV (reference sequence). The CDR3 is CASSLSPQGYNEQFF. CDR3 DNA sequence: TGTGCCAGCAGTTTATCGCCGCAGGGTTACAATGAGCAGTTCTTC.

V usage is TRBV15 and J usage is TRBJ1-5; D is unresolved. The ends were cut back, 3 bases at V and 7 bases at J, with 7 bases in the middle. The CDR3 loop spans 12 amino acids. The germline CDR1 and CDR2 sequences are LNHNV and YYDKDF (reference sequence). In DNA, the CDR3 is TGTGCCACCAGCAGGGCGGGACAGCCCCAGCATTTT. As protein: CATSRAGQPQHF.

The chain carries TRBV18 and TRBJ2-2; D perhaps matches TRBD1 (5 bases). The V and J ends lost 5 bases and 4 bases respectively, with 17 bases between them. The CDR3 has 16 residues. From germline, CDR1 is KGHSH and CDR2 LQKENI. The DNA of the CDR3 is TGTGCCAGCTCAACCTCGCGGACACGAGGCACCGGGGAGCTGTTTTTT. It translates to CASSTSRTRGTGELFF.

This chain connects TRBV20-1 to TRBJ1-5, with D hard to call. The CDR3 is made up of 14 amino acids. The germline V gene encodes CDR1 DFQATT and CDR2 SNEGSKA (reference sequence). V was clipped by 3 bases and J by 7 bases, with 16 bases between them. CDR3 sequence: CSASNPRGDQPQHF. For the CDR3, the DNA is TGCAGTGCTAGTAACCCCCGGGGTGACCAGCCCCAGCATTTT.

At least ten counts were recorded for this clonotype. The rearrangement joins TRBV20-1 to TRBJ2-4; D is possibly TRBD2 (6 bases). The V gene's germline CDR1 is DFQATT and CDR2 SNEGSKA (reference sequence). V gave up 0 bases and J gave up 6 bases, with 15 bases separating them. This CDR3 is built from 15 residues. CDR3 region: CSARDLTGEGNIQYF. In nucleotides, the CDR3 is TGCAGTGCTAGAGATCTGACGGGAGAGGGAAACATTCAGTACTTC.

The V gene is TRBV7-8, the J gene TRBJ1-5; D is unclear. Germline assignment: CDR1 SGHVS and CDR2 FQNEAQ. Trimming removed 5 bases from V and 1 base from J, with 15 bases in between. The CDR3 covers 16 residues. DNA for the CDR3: TGTGCCAGCAGCCCCTCCCGGATTTGGAGCAATCAGCCCCAGCATTTT. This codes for CASSPSRIWSNQPQHF.

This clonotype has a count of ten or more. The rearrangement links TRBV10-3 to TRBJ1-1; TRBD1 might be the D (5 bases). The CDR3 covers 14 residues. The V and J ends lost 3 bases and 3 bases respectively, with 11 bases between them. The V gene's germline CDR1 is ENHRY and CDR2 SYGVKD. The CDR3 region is CAISEWGVDTEAFF. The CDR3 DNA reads TGTGCCATCAGTGAATGGGGGGTGGACACTGAAGCTTTCTTT.

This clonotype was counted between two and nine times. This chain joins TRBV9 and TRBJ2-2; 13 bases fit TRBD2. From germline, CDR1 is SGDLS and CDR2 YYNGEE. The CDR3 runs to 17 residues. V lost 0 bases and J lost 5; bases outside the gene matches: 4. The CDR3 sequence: CASSVGGGLAGTGELFF. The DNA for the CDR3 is TGTGCCAGCAGCGTAGGAGGGGGACTAGCGGGAACCGGGGAGCTGTTTTTT.

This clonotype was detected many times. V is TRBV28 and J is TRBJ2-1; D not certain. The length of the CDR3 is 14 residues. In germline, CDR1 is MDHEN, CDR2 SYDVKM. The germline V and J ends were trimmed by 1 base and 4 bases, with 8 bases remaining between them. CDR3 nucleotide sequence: TGTGCCAGCAGTTTATTCCCAGTGTACAATGAGCAGTTCTTC. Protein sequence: CASSLFPVYNEQFF.

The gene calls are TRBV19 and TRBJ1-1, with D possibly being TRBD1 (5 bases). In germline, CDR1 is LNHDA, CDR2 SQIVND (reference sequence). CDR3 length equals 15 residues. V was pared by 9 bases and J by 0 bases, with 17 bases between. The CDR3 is CASIGPGTLNTEAFF. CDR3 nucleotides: TGTGCCAGCATTGGCCCCGGGACTTTGAACACTGAAGCTTTCTTT.

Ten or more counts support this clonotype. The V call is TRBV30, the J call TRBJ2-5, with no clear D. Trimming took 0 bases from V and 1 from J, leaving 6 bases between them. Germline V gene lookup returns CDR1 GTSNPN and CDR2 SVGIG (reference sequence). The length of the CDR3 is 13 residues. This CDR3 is CAWSVEVQETQYF. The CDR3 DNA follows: TGTGCCTGGAGTGTAGAAGTCCAAGAGACCCAGTACTTC. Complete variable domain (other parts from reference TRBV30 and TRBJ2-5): SQTIHQWPATLVQPVGSPLSLECTVEGTSNPNLYWYRQAAGRGLQLLFYSVGIGQISSEVPQNLSASRPQDRQFILSSKKLLLSDSGFYLCAWSVEVQETQYFGPGTRLLVL.